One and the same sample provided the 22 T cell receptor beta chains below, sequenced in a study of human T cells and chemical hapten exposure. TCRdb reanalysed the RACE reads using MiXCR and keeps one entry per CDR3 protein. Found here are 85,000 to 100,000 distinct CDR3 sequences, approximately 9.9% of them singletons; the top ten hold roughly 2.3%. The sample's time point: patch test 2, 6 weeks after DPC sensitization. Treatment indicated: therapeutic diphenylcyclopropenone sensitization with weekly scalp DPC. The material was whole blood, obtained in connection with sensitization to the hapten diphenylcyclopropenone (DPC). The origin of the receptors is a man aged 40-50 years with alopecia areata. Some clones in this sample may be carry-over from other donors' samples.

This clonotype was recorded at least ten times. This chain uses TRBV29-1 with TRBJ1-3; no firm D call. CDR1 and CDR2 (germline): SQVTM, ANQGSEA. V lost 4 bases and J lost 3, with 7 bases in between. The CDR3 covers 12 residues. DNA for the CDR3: TGCAGCGTTGCCGGGGATGGAAACACCATATATTTT. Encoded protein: CSVAGDGNTIYF. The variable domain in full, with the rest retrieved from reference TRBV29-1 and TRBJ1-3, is SAVISQKPSRDICQRGTSLTIQCQVDSQVTMMFWYRQQPGQSLTLIATANQGSEATYESGFVIDKFPISRPNLTFSTLTVSNMSPEDSSIYLCSVAGDGNTIYFGEGSWLTVV.

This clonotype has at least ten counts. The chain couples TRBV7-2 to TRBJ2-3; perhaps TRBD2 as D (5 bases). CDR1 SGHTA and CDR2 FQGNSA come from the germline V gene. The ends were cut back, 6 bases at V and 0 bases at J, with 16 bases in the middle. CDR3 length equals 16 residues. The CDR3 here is CASRIQAVPSTDTQYF. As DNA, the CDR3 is TGTGCCAGCAGAATCCAAGCGGTCCCTAGCACAGATACGCAGTATTTT.

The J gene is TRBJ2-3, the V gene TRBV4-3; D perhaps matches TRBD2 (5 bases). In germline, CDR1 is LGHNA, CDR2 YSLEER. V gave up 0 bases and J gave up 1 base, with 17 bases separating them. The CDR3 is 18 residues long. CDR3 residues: CASSQDANTRLRTDTQYF. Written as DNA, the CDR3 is TGCGCCAGCAGCCAAGATGCCAATACTAGGTTACGCACAGATACGCAGTATTTT.

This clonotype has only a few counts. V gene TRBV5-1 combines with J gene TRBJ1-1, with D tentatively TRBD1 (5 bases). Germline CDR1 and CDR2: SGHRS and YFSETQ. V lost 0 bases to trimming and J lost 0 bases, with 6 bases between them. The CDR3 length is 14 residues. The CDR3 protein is CASSLEGVNTEAFF. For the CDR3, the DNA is TGCGCCAGCAGCTTGGAAGGGGTGAACACTGAAGCTTTCTTT.

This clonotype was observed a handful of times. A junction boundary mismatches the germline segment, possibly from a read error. CDR3: CASSKYSNQPQHF. The CDR3 DNA sequence: TGTGCCAGCAGCAAGTATAGCAATCAGCCCCAACATTTT. The chain employs TRBV6-2 or TRBV6-3 and TRBJ1-5; the D is unclear. The CDR3 is 13 residues long. CDR1 is MNHEY and CDR2 is SVGEGT in the germline V gene.

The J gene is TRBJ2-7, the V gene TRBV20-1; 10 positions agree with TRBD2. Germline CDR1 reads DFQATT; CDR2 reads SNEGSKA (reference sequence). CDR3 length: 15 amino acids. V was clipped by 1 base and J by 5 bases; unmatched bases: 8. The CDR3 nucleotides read TGCAGTGCTAGAGGAGCGGGAGGGCCCTCTAACGAGCAGTACTTC. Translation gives CSARGAGGPSNEQYF.

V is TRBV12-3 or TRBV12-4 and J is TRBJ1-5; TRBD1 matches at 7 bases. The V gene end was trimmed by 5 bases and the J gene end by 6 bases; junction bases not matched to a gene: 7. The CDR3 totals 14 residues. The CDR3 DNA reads TGTGCCAGCAGTCGGGACAGTCCGAGTCAGCCCCAGCATTTT. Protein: CASSRDSPSQPQHF.

The CDR3 DNA is TGTGCCAGCAGCCAAGATTACAGCTATGGCTACACCTTC. Encoded protein: CASSQDYSYGYTF. The chain carries TRBV14 and TRBJ1-2; D unresolved. There are 13 residues in the CDR3. Trimming removed 0 bases from V and 4 bases from J, with 6 bases in between. The germline CDR1 and CDR2 sequences are SGHDN and FVKESK.

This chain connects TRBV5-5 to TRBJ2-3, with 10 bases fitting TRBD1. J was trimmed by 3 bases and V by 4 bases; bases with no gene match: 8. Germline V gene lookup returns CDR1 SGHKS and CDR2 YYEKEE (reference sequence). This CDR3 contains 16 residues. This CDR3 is CASSPPGQGTTDTQYF. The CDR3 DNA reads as TGTGCCAGCAGCCCGCCGGGACAGGGGACGACAGATACGCAGTATTTT.

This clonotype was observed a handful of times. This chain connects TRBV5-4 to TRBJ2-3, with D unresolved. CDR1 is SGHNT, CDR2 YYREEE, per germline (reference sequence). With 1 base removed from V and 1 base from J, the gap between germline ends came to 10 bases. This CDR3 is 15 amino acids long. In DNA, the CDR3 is TGTGCCAGCAGCTTGAAGCAGACCGGCACAGATACGCAGTATTTT. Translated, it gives CASSLKQTGTDTQYF.

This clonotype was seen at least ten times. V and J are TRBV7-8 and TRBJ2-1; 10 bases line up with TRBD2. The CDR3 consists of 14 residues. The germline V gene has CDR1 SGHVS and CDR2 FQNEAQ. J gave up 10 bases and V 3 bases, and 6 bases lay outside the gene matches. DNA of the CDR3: TGTGCCAGCAGCTTCAGCGGGAGGGCAGGGGAGCAGTTCTTC. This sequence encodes CASSFSGRAGEQFF. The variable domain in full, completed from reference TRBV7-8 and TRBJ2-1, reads GAGVSQSPRYKVAKRGQDVALRCDPISGHVSLFWYQQALGQGPEFLTYFQNEAQLDKSGLPSDRFFAERPEGSVSTLKIQRTQQEDSAVYLCASSFSGRAGEQFFGPGTRLTVL.

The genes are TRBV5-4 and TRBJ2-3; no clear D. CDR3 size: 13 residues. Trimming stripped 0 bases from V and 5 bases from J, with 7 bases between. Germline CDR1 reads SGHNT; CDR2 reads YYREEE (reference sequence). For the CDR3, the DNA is TGTGCCAGCAGCTTGGACCCAATAGATACGCAGTATTTT. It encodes CASSLDPIDTQYF. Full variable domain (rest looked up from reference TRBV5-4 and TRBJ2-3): ETGVTQSPTHLIKTRGQQVTLRCSSQSGHNTVSWYQQALGQGPQFIFQYYREEENGRGNFPPRFSGLQFPNYSSELNVNALELDDSALYLCASSLDPIDTQYFGPGTRLTVL.

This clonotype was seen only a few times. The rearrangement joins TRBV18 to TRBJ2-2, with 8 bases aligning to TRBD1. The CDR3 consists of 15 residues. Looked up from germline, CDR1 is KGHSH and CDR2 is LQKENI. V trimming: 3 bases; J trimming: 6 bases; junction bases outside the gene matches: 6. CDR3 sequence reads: CASSPGQAIPGELFF. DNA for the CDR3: TGTGCCAGCTCACCGGGACAGGCCATCCCCGGGGAGCTGTTTTTT.

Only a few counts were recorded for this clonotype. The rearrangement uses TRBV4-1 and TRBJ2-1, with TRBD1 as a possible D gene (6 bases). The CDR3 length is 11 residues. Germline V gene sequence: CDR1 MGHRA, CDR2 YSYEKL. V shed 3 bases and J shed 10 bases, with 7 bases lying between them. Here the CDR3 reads CASSHRGEQFF. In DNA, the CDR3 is TGCGCCAGCAGCCATAGGGGGGAGCAGTTCTTC.

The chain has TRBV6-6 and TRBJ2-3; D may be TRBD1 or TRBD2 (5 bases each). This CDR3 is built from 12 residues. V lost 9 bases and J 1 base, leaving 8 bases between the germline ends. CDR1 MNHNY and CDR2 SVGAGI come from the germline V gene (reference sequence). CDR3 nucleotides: TGTGCCAGTGGGGGTGGCACAGATACGCAGTATTTT. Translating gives CASGGGTDTQYF.

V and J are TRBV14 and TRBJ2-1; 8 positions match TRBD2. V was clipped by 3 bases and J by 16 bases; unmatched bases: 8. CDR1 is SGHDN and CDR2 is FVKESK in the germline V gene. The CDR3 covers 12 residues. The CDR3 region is CASSQSSGALFF. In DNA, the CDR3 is TGTGCCAGCAGCCAGAGTAGCGGGGCACTATTCTTC.

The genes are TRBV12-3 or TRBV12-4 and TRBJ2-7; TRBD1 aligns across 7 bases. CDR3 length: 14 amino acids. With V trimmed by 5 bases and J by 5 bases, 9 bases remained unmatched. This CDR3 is CASSPGQQLHEQYF. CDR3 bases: TGTGCCAGCAGTCCGGGACAGCAACTACACGAGCAGTACTTC.

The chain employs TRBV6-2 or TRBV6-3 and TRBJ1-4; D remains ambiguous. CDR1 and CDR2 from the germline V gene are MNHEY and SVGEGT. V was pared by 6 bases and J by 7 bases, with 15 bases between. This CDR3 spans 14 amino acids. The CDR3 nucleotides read TGTGCCAGCAGGAGAATTCCCGACGGTGAAAAACTGTTTTTT. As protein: CASRRIPDGEKLFF.

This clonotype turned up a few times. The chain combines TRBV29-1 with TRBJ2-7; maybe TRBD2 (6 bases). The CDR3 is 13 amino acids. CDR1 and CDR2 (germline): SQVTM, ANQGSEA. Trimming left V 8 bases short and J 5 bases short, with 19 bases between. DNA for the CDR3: TGCAGCATATTGGGACTTGGAACAGACGAGCAGTACTTC. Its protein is CSILGLGTDEQYF.

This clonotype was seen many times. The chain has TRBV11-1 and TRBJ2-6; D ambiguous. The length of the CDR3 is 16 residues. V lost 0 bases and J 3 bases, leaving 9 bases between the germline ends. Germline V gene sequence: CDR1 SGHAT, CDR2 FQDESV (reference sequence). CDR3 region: CASSLAMGFGANVLTF. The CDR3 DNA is TGTGCCAGCAGCTTAGCGATGGGTTTTGGGGCCAACGTCCTGACTTTC.

DNA of the CDR3: TGTGCCAGCAGTGTCGCCCGGGACAGGGATCAGCCCCAGCATTTT. Amino acids: CASSVARDRDQPQHF. V is TRBV6-1 and J is TRBJ1-5; 9 nucleotides match TRBD1. Germline CDR1 is MNHNS and CDR2 is SASEGT. The CDR3 runs 15 residues. The J segment lost 5 bases and the V segment lost 4 bases, leaving 6 bases of the junction unmatched.

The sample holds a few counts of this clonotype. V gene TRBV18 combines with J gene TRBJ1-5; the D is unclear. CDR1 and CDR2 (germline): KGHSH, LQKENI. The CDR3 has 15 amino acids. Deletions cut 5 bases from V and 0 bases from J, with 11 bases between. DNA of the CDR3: TGTGCCAGCTCAATCAGACCGTCTAGCAATCAGCCCCAGCATTTT. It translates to CASSIRPSSNQPQHF.